The 10 T cell receptor beta chains reported below all come from one sample, sequenced in a study of CD8 T cells in ankylosing spondylitis. TCRdb re-analysed the 5' RACE reads in MiXCR, keeping a single row per CDR3 protein. The table records 150,000 to 200,000 distinct CDR3 sequences, approximately 20% of them present only once. The sequencing input was blood, either unsorted or a sorted T cell fraction (not recorded which). Receptors were obtained from a male donor with ankylosing spondylitis or in good health (not recorded which).

There are a few counts of this clonotype. The chain links TRBV5-5 to TRBJ1-2; perhaps TRBD1 as D (5 bases). Per the germline V gene, CDR1 is SGHKS and CDR2 is YYEKEE (reference sequence). V lost 1 base and J 0 bases, leaving 13 bases between the germline ends. This CDR3 contains 16 residues. The chain's CDR3 is CASSLQKGRANYGYTF. In DNA form, the CDR3 reads TGTGCCAGCAGCTTGCAGAAGGGCAGGGCTAACTATGGCTACACCTTC.

This clonotype was recorded many times. The J gene is TRBJ2-2, the V gene TRBV12-3 or TRBV12-4; no definite D call. Trimming removed 5 bases at V and 1 base at J, with 8 bases between. The CDR3 spans 14 residues. CDR3 amino acids: CASSPRLNTGELFF. CDR3 DNA sequence: TGTGCCAGCAGTCCCCGATTGAACACCGGGGAGCTGTTTTTT.

The chain couples TRBV20-1 to TRBJ2-4; 8 nucleotides agree with TRBD2. The V and J ends lost 6 bases and 1 base, in that order; junction bases with no gene match: 5. Per germline, CDR1 DFQATT and CDR2 SNEGSKA (reference sequence). This CDR3 spans 14 amino acids. CDR3 sequence reads: CSAKREMAKNIQYF. The DNA of the CDR3 is TGCAGTGCAAAGCGGGAGATGGCCAAAAACATTCAGTACTTC.

The table lists this clonotype with a few counts. V usage is TRBV20-1 and J usage is TRBJ2-6; possibly TRBD2 for D (6 bases). Germline values: CDR1 DFQATT, CDR2 SNEGSKA (reference sequence). The CDR3 has 13 amino acids. Trimming took 6 bases from V and 0 from J, leaving 6 bases between them. The DNA of the CDR3 is TGCAGTGCCGGGGGCTCTGGGGCCAACGTCCTGACTTTC. Translating gives CSAGGSGANVLTF.

J is TRBJ1-5 and V is TRBV20-1, with D uncertain. CDR1 DFQATT and CDR2 SNEGSKA come from the germline V gene (reference sequence). The CDR3 has 16 residues. The V and J ends lost 0 bases and 7 bases respectively, with 19 bases between them. CDR3 in DNA: TGCAGTGCTAGAGATCCGGTATGGGGAAGCAGCCAGCCCCAGCATTTT. This encodes CSARDPVWGSSQPQHF.

This clonotype was observed at least ten times. The chain employs TRBV29-1 and TRBJ1-3, with TRBD1 matching 11 bases. Germline CDR1 and CDR2: SQVTM and ANQGSEA. The CDR3 loop spans 20 amino acids. Trimming took 5 bases from V and 3 from J; bases not matched to a gene: 21. The CDR3 is CSVIPTGTGGLGSVGNTIYF. The DNA for the CDR3 is TGCAGCGTTATCCCAACCGGGACAGGGGGTTTGGGGAGCGTTGGAAACACCATATATTTT.

V is TRBV24-1 and J is TRBJ2-2; D is perhaps TRBD2 (6 bases). The V gene's germline CDR1 is KGHDR and CDR2 SFDVKD. The CDR3 is 18 amino acids. V was clipped by 4 bases and J by 2 bases, with 19 bases between them. CDR3 sequence: CATSETTGVAGNTGELFF. The CDR3 DNA is TGTGCCACCAGTGAAACCACAGGAGTCGCGGGAAACACCGGGGAGCTGTTTTTT.

This clonotype was observed at least ten times. The chain uses TRBV29-1 and TRBJ2-3; D gene ambiguous. The germline gives CDR1 SQVTM, CDR2 ANQGSEA. The CDR3 runs to 14 residues. Trimming removed 1 base at V and 4 bases at J, with 12 bases between. The CDR3 sequence: CSVEGLQMADTQYF. In DNA, the CDR3 is TGCAGCGTTGAAGGACTCCAAATGGCAGATACGCAGTATTTT.

The rearrangement joins TRBV6-5 to TRBJ2-3, with D possibly being TRBD2 (6 bases). Germline-derived CDR1 and CDR2 are MNHEY and SVGAGI. V lost 7 bases to trimming and J lost 0 bases, with 14 bases between them. The CDR3 is 15 amino acids. CDR3 sequence reads: CASNPAGLSTDTQYF. The CDR3 DNA reads as TGTGCCAGCAACCCCGCGGGGCTGAGCACAGATACGCAGTATTTT.

This clonotype was recorded a few times. The rearrangement joins TRBV19 to TRBJ1-4; D gene uncertain. The CDR3 length is 16 residues. V shed 1 base and J shed 7 bases, with 16 bases lying between them. Looked up from germline, CDR1 is LNHDA and CDR2 is SQIVND (reference sequence). This CDR3 is CASSIGRFPTGEKLFF. The CDR3 bases are TGTGCCAGTAGTATAGGAAGATTCCCGACGGGTGAAAAACTGTTTTTT.